Listed below are T cell receptor beta chains from one sample, sequenced in a study of PD-1 blockade in classical Hodgkin lymphoma. Profiled with immunoSEQ multiplex PCR; TCRdb holds only in-frame clones, not every one. The repertoire includes 25,000 to 40,000 clones, over 75% of them detected once, and 15% to 20% sits in the top ten. The sample was peripheral blood mononuclear cells (PBMCs), taken before the fourth cycle of nivolumab. All receptors come from a human donor with classical Hodgkin lymphoma. Each CDR3 is given with its conserved first and last residue. Each record gives: CDR3 length, D gene, J gene, clone size, V gene, CDR3 protein, CDR3 DNA. A D gene is named only where the DNA matches it firmly. The listing skips clone size in some rows; elsewhere it reads once, few, many or a size class.

>15|-|TRBJ1-1|-|TRBV2
CASSESWGLNTEAFF
TGTGCCAGCAGTGAATCGTGGGGCCTGAACACTGAAGCTTTCTTT
>13|-|TRBJ1-1|-|TRBV7-2
CASSQNEGTEAFF
TGTGCCAGCAGCCAAAATGAGGGGACTGAAGCTTTCTTT
>13|-|TRBJ1-2|once|TRBV7-8
CASSRNLTDGYTF
TGTGCCAGCAGCCGGAATTTGACGGATGGCTACACCTTC
>16|TRBD1|TRBJ1-1|-|TRBV5-1
CASSLRTGRGNTEAFF
TGCGCCAGCAGCTTGCGGACAGGGCGAGGGAACACTGAAGCTTTCTTT
>15|-|TRBJ2-1|few|TRBV6-1
CASSEEKGSYNEQFF
TGTGCCAGCAGTGAAGAGAAGGGCTCCTACAATGAGCAGTTCTTC
>20|TRBD2|TRBJ2-1|-|TRBV9
CASSPSGTSGRLYRVNEQFF
TGTGCCAGCAGCCCGAGCGGGACTAGCGGGAGACTATATAGGGTCAATGAGCAGTTCTTC
>13|-|TRBJ1-2|-|TRBV30
CAWSSRGGYGYTF
TGTGCCTGGAGTTCTCGGGGAGGGTATGGCTACACCTTC
>15|TRBD1|TRBJ1-2|-|TRBV7-2
CASSSPGQANYGYTF
TGTGCCAGCAGCTCACCGGGACAGGCCAACTATGGCTACACCTTC
>14|-|TRBJ2-3|-|TRBV25-1
CASSDEVRSLSQYF
TGTGCCAGCAGTGATGAGGTTCGGTCGTTGAGTCAGTATTTT
>17|TRBD2|TRBJ2-2|few|TRBV11-3
CASSLGTSGSNTGELFF
TGTGCCAGCAGCTTGGGAACAAGCGGGAGTAACACCGGGGAGCTGTTTTTT
>14|-|TRBJ2-5|medium-sized|TRBV18
CASWEGDFQETQYF
TGTGCCAGCTGGGAGGGGGACTTCCAAGAGACCCAGTACTTC
>15|TRBD2|TRBJ2-5|-|TRBV6-1
CASSELAGGQETQYF
TGTGCCAGCAGTGAACTAGCGGGGGGGCAAGAGACCCAGTACTTC
>16|-|TRBJ1-2|-|TRBV7-2
CASSAQGVQGNYGYTF
TGTGCCAGCAGCGCCCAAGGAGTCCAGGGTAACTATGGCTACACCTTC
>11|-|TRBJ2-7|-|TRBV10-3
CAIRDRERQYF
TGTGCCATCAGGGACAGAGAGCGGCAGTACTTC
>16|TRBD2|TRBJ2-3|-|TRBV28
CASSSRWGGSADTQYF
TGTGCCAGCAGCTCAAGGTGGGGCGGGAGTGCAGATACGCAGTATTTT
>15|-|TRBJ1-4|few|TRBV7-9
CASSSRLSTNEKLFF
TGTGCCAGCAGCTCGAGGCTTTCAACTAATGAAAAACTGTTTTTT